This T cell receptor beta chain was recovered during a study of T cells after yellow fever vaccination. Across the study: SMART-Seq v4 Ultra Low Input prepared the low-cell-number fractions. Study-level results: Abundant clonotypes from the bulk population could contaminate FACS-sorted repertoires. A weaker but faster secondary response was observed, peaking on day 5 versus 15.

V was pared by 4 bases and J by 8 bases, with 14 bases between. The CDR3 has 13 amino acids. Germline CDR1 and CDR2: SGHTA and FQGNSA. TCRdb passed the 5' RACE reads through MiXCR, listing each CDR3 protein once. The profile shows 250,000 to 300,000 distinct CDR3 sequences, roughly 9% of them singletons. Note on this clonotype: Its antigen is still unknown.

The rearrangement joins TRBV7-2 to TRBJ1-1, with no clear D. This TCR was recovered from a man aged 18 to 35 who received the YFV17D yellow fever vaccine. The starting material was CD4+ T cells sorted from PBMCs, obtained 5 days after the yellow fever booster vaccination. The CDR3 is CASSSTYHREAFF. The CDR3 bases are TGTGCCAGCAGCTCGACGTACCATAGGGAAGCTTTCTTT. Full variable domain (missing parts from reference TRBV7-2 and TRBJ1-1): GAGVSQSPSNKVTEKGKDVELRCDPISGHTALYWYRQSLGQGLEFLIYFQGNSAPDKSGLPSDRFSAERTGGSVSTLTIQRTQQEDSAVYLCASSSTYHREAFFGQGTRLTVV.